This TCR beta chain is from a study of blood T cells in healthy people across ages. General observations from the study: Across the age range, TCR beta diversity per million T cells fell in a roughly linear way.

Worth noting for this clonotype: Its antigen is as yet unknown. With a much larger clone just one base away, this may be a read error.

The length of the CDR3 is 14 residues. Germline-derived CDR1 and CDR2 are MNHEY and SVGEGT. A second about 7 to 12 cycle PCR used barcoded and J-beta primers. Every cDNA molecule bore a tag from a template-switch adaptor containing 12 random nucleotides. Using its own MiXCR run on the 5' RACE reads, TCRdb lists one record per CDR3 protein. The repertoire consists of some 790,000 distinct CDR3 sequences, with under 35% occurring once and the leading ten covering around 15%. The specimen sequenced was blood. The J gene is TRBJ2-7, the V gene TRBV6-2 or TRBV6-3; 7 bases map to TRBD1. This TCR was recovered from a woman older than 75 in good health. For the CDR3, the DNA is TGTGCCGGCAGTCCAAACCGACAGGGCTACGAGCAGTACTTC. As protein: CAGSPNRQGYEQYF.